This T cell receptor beta chain was observed in a study of blood T cell repertoires in COVID-19. About the study: COVID-19 samples from acute and convalescent phases originated in the United States, Italy and Spain. Sample material is recorded as cDNA or gDNA derived from T cells, B-cell-depleted T cells, or PBMCs.

As processed by the authors: Researchers report that nucleated cell counts were estimated from reference gene primer amplification. Profiling relied on immunoSEQ multiplex PCR, and the TCRdb table lists in-frame clones only, not all of them. The DNA was the basis for D and trimming; V, J and clone size are from that table. The table records 130,000 to 150,000 clones, roughly 85% of them present only once. Seattle's enrolled individuals joined amid active infection and were then monitored longitudinally. The V and J ends lost 3 bases and 3 bases respectively, with 8 bases between them. Germline values: CDR1 MGHRA, CDR2 YSYEKL. CDR3 length equals 13 residues.

The source is a woman in her fifties or sixties with COVID-19, enrolled during active disease. The chain is built from TRBV4-1 and TRBJ1-2, with a tentative D call TRBD1 (6 bases). Sequencing was performed on peripheral blood. CDR3 loop: CASSQGAYYGYTF. In DNA, the CDR3 is TGCGCCAGCAGCCAGGGGGCGTACTATGGCTACACCTTC.